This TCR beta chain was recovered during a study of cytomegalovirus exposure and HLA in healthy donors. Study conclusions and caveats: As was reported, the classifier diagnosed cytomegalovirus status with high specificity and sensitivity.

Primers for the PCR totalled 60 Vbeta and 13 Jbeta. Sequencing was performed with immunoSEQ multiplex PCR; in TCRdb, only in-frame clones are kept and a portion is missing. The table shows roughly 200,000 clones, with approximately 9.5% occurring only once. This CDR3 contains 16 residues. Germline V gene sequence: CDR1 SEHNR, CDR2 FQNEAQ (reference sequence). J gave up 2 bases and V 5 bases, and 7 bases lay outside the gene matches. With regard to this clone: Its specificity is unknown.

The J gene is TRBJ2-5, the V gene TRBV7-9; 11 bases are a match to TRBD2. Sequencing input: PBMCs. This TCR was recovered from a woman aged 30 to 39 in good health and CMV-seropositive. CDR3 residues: CASSPMGLAVQETQYF. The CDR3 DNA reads TGTGCCAGCAGCCCCATGGGACTAGCGGTACAAGAGACCCAGTACTTC.